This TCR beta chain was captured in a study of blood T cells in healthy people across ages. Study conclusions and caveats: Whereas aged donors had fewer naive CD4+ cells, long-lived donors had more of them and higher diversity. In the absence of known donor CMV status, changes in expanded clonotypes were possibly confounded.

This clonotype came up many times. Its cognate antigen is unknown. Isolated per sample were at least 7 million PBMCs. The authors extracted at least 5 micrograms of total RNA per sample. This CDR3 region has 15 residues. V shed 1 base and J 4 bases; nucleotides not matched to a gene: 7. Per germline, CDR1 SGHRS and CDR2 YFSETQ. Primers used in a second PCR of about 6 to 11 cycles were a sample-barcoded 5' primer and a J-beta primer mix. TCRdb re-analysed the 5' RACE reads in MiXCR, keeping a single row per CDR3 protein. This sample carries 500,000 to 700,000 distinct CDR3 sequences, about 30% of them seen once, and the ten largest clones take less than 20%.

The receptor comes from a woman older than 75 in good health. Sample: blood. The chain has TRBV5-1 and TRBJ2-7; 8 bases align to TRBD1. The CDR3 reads CASSLIGTGGYEQYF. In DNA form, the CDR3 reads TGCGCCAGCAGCTTGATCGGGACAGGAGGGTACGAGCAGTACTTC.